This entry describes one TCR beta chain. The length of the CDR3 is 21 residues. Germline V gene lookup returns CDR1 MGHRA and CDR2 YSYEKL. V trimming: 0 bases; J trimming: 4 bases; junction bases outside the gene matches: 17. This specimen belongs to a study of shared clonotypes between healthy human individuals. Repertoires were generated with immunoSEQ multiplex PCR, while TCRdb's copy carries only in-frame clones and drops some. Here the sample spans a few million clones, around 90% being singletons. The V gene is TRBV4-1, the J gene TRBJ2-1; 11 positions match TRBD1. Sequenced sample: naive CD4+ T cells sorted from blood. This sample's subset: CD45RA+ positively selected. The source of this sequence is a man younger than 30 in good health. The CDR3 DNA reads as TGCGCCAGCAGCCAAGATCGGGCCGGGACAGGGGGAGGGGGGCGTTACAATGAGCAGTTCTTC. Its translation: CASSQDRAGTGGGGRYNEQFF.